By share, the clone carrying this T cell receptor beta chain counts as medium-sized. Antigen: not known. The CDR3 has 13 residues. Germline V lookup: CDR1 SGHNT, CDR2 YENEEA. Trimming stripped 7 bases from V and 5 bases from J, with 14 bases between. This sample was included in a study of metastatic and nonmetastatic thyroid tumors. No patient received treatment before thyroid surgery. Findings of the study overall: Benign nodules reportedly had significantly lower TCR beta diversity than malignant thyroid tumors in blood and tumor.

TCRdb re-called the PCR reads via MiXCR. Found here are fewer than 35,000 clones, 30% of them singletons; the top ten hold around 28%. Sequenced material: blood. This chain links TRBV11-3 with TRBJ1-2; TRBD1 might be the D (5 bases). The TCR comes from a female donor with papillary thyroid cancer or a benign thyroid nodule (not recorded which). Some clones in this sample may be carry-over from other donors' samples. The CDR3 is CASTPGTGYGYTF. The CDR3 coding sequence is TGTGCCAGCACCCCCGGGACGGGATATGGCTACACCTTC.